Below, 18 T cell receptor beta chains from the same sample are listed, as sequenced in a study of blood T cell repertoires in COVID-19. Clones were sequenced by immunoSEQ multiplex PCR, and TCRdb holds only the in-frame ones, with some missing. The repertoire has over 150,000 clones, over 80% of them found once; the top ten carry roughly 4%. The sample comprised peripheral blood. These receptors all stem from a woman aged 60-75 years who had recovered from COVID-19.

V and J are TRBV30 and TRBJ1-6, with D unclear. V lost 0 bases, J lost 10 bases, and 7 bases lay in between. The CDR3 runs to 12 residues. The germline V gene has CDR1 GTSNPN and CDR2 SVGIG (reference sequence). This chain's CDR3 is CAWSVLRSPLHF. The CDR3 nucleotides read TGTGCCTGGAGTGTACTGAGGTCACCCCTCCACTTT.

The V and J genes are TRBV6-5 and TRBJ1-5, with D possibly TRBD1 on 6 matching bases. The CDR3 has 14 residues. CDR1 MNHEY and CDR2 SVGAGI come from the germline V gene. Trimming removed 8 bases at V and 5 bases at J, with 16 bases between. CDR3 region: CASSTPGDHQPQHF. The CDR3 coding sequence is TGTGCCAGCTCCACCCCAGGGGACCATCAGCCCCAGCATTTT.

This chain uses TRBV4-1 with TRBJ2-7, with a possible D match to TRBD2 (6 bases). V gave up 8 bases and J gave up 7 bases, with 15 bases separating them. CDR3 length: 12 amino acids. The V gene's germline CDR1 is MGHRA and CDR2 YSYEKL. The CDR3 DNA reads as TGCGCCAGCCGACCTACCGGGGGAGAGCAGTACTTC. Residues: CASRPTGGEQYF.

The chain joins TRBV5-1 to TRBJ2-2, with 9 positions matching TRBD2. The CDR3 length is 15 residues. Germline loops: CDR1 SGHRS, CDR2 YFSETQ. V was clipped by 2 bases and J by 4 bases; unmatched bases: 3. The CDR3 nucleotides are TGCGCCAGCAGCTTTCTAGCGGGGTCCACCGGGGAGCTGTTTTTT. Translating it yields CASSFLAGSTGELFF. Full variable domain (rest looked up from reference TRBV5-1 and TRBJ2-2): KAGVTQTPRYLIKTRGQQVTLSCSPISGHRSVSWYQQTPGQGLQFLFEYFSETQRNKGNFPGRFSGRQFSNSRSEMNVSTLELGDSALYLCASSFLAGSTGELFFGEGSRLTVL.

The table lists this clone with a count of one. The rearrangement links TRBV28 to TRBJ2-6; D is possibly TRBD1 (6 bases). Germline CDR1 MDHEN, CDR2 SYDVKM. The CDR3 is 15 amino acids. With 5 bases removed from V and 1 base from J, the gap between germline ends came to 9 bases. CDR3 protein: CASSAGQSGANVLTF. The DNA of the CDR3 is TGTGCCAGCAGTGCCGGACAGTCTGGGGCCAACGTCCTGACTTTC.

V gene TRBV24-1 combines with J gene TRBJ2-3, with D perhaps matching TRBD2 (5 bases). The CDR3 loop spans 14 amino acids. The V gene lost 2 bases and the J gene lost 5 bases, with 10 bases spanning the gap. From germline, CDR1 is KGHDR and CDR2 SFDVKD. The CDR3 DNA reads TGTGCCACCAGTGATTCCGGACTCCTAGATACGCAGTATTTT. This gives the protein CATSDSGLLDTQYF.

Concerning this clone itself: An end of the junction does not agree with germline; a read error may underlie this. The chain links TRBV5-4 to TRBJ1-2; 7 nucleotides agree with TRBD1. The germline V gene has CDR1 SGHNT and CDR2 YYREEE (reference sequence). CDR3 length equals 15 residues. CDR3 residues: CASRLGWTGNYGYTF. Written as DNA, the CDR3 is TGTGCCAGCAGATTGGGATGGACAGGCAACTATGGCTACACCTTC.

This clone has only a few counts. The chain has TRBV5-1 and TRBJ1-3; D perhaps matches TRBD1 (6 bases). Germline-derived CDR1 and CDR2 are SGHRS and YFSETQ. V was pared by 4 bases and J by 4 bases, with 21 bases between. This CDR3 region has 17 residues. For the CDR3, the DNA is TGCGCCAGCAGCCGGGGGGCACAGGGAGTATTCGGAAACACCATATATTTT. Translated, it gives CASSRGAQGVFGNTIYF.

The chain recombines TRBV19 with TRBJ2-2, with D unresolved. V lost 9 bases, J lost 2 bases, and 19 bases lay in between. This CDR3 region has 16 residues. The germline V gene encodes CDR1 LNHDA and CDR2 SQIVND (reference sequence). CDR3 sequence: CASSSWAPTNTGELFF. The CDR3 DNA reads as TGTGCCAGCAGCTCCTGGGCCCCCACTAACACCGGGGAGCTGTTTTTT.

A remark on this clone: A much larger clone sits a single nucleotide away, making a read error possible. This chain uses TRBV2 with TRBJ1-5; D is unclear. Germline V lookup: CDR1 SNHLY, CDR2 FYNNEI. The CDR3 contains 12 residues. The ends were cut back, 3 bases at V and 4 bases at J, with 4 bases in the middle. CDR3 DNA: TGTGCCAGCAGTGACAGTAATCAGCCCCAGCATTTT. Amino acid sequence: CASSDSNQPQHF.

V usage is TRBV5-1 and J usage is TRBJ2-3, with 7 bases that match TRBD1. Germline CDR1 reads SGHRS; CDR2 reads YFSETQ. This CDR3 region has 17 residues. The V segment lost 4 bases and the J segment 2 bases; nucleotides outside the gene matches: 13. The CDR3 nucleotides read TGCGCCAGCAGCCGGGGACAGAGTGGGTCAGACACAGATACGCAGTATTTT. This encodes CASSRGQSGSDTDTQYF.

This chain joins TRBV12-3 or TRBV12-4 and TRBJ2-2; a possible D gene is TRBD2 (6 bases). The CDR3 is made up of 12 amino acids. Trimming took 6 bases from V and 7 from J, leaving 9 bases between them. The DNA for the CDR3 is TGTGCCAGCAGGTGGGGGGTCGGGGAGCTGTTTTTT. Its protein product is CASRWGVGELFF.

A few counts support this clone. CDR3 DNA sequence: TGCGCCAGCAGTGCAGGGGAGTCGGGTCAGCCCCAGCATTTT. Its translation: CASSAGESGQPQHF. The chain is built from TRBV10-1 and TRBJ1-5; TRBD1 is a possible D gene (6 bases). The germline V and J ends were trimmed by 4 bases and 6 bases, with 13 bases remaining between them. Germline V gene sequence: CDR1 WNHNN, CDR2 SYGVQD (reference sequence). This CDR3 comprises 14 residues.

This chain links TRBV11-2 with TRBJ2-5; 10 nucleotides agree with TRBD2. The V segment lost 5 bases and the J segment 4 bases; nucleotides outside the gene matches: 4. The CDR3 runs 14 residues. The V gene's germline CDR1 is SGHAT and CDR2 FQNNGV. The CDR3 spells CASSLGTSVETQYF. The CDR3 DNA sequence: TGTGCCAGCAGCCTTGGGACTAGCGTAGAGACCCAGTACTTC.

The rearrangement joins TRBV9 to TRBJ1-4, with D possibly TRBD1 on 6 matching bases. CDR3 size: 15 residues. The germline gives CDR1 SGDLS, CDR2 YYNGEE. V shed 0 bases and J shed 7 bases, with 13 bases lying between them. The CDR3 is CASSVGPEGGEKLFF. The CDR3, as DNA: TGTGCCAGCAGCGTAGGCCCGGAAGGGGGTGAAAAACTGTTTTTT.

This clone is a singleton in its sample. The chain has TRBV2 and TRBJ2-3; D uncertain. This CDR3 has 12 residues. V lost 6 bases and J lost 3, with 7 bases in between. Germline V gene sequence: CDR1 SNHLY, CDR2 FYNNEI. In DNA, the CDR3 is TGTGCCAGCAGAAGAGAAACAGATACGCAGTATTTT. Residues: CASRRETDTQYF.

The rearrangement links TRBV11-2 to TRBJ1-4; D ambiguous. Germline V gene data show CDR1 as SGHAT and CDR2 as FQNNGV. V was clipped by 6 bases and J by 8 bases, with 16 bases between them. This CDR3 is 14 amino acids long. The CDR3 DNA reads TGTGCCAGCAGGGACTTCGGCCAGTCGGAAAAACTGTTTTTT. It is translated as CASRDFGQSEKLFF.

This clone was counted only a few times. This chain joins TRBV10-3 and TRBJ1-6; possible D gene TRBD1, 5 bases. The CDR3 contains 10 residues. Trimming removed 8 bases from V and 12 bases from J, with 8 bases in between. Germline V lookup: CDR1 ENHRY, CDR2 SYGVKD. Here the CDR3 reads CAIGGRPLHF. Written as DNA, the CDR3 is TGTGCCATCGGGGGGAGACCCCTCCACTTT.